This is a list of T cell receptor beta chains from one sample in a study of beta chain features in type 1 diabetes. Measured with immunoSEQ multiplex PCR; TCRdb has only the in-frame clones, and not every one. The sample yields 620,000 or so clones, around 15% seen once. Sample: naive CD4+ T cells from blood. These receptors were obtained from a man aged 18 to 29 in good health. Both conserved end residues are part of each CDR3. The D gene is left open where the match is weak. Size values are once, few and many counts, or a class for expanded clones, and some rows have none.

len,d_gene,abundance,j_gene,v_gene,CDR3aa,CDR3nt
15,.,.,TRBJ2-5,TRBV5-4,CASSPTGLIQETQYF,TGTGCCAGCAGCCCAACCGGACTGATCCAAGAGACCCAGTACTTC
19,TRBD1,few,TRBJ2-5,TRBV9,CASSPSPGTGFKSPETQYF,TGTGCCAGCAGCCCAAGTCCCGGGACAGGGTTTAAAAGCCCAGAGACCCAGTACTTC
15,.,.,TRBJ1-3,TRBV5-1,CASSFPSSSGNTIYF,TGCGCCAGCAGCTTTCCATCGAGCTCTGGAAACACCATATATTTT
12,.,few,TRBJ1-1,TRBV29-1,CSVRYSNTEAFF,TGCAGCGTTAGGTACAGCAACACTGAAGCTTTCTTT
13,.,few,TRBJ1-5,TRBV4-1,CASSQDSRVPQHF,TGCGCCAGCAGCCAAGATTCCCGTGTTCCCCAGCATTTT
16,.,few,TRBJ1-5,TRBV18,CASSPPPGRGNQPQHF,TGTGCCAGCTCACCACCGCCGGGGAGGGGCAATCAGCCCCAGCATTTT
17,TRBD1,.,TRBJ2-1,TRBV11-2,CASSLIGGRTGRNEQFF,TGTGCCAGCAGCTTAATTGGGGGGAGGACAGGGCGTAATGAGCAGTTCTTC
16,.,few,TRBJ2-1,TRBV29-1,CSVEGLKPNSYNEQFF,TGCAGCGTTGAAGGTCTAAAACCCAACTCCTACAATGAGCAGTTCTTC
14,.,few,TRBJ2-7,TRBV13,CASSLRPSVHEQYF,TGTGCCAGCAGCTTAAGGCCTAGCGTGCACGAGCAGTACTTC
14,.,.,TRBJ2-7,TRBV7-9,CASSFQGPLYEQYF,TGTGCCAGCAGCTTCCAGGGGCCACTCTACGAGCAGTACTTC
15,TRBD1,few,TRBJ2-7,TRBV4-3,CASSQGGTGNYEQYF,TGCGCCAGCAGCCAAGGTGGGACAGGAAACTACGAGCAGTACTTC
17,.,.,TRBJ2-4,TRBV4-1,CASSQGQARSAKNIQYF,TGCGCCAGCAGCCAAGGACAGGCCCGGTCGGCCAAAAACATTCAGTACTTC
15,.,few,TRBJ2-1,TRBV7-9,CALLGGRGYYNEQFF,TGTGCCCTACTCGGGGGCCGGGGGTACTACAATGAGCAGTTCTTC
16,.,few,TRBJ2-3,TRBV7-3,CASSLLRLARTDTQYF,TGTGCCAGCAGCTTACTTCGCCTAGCCCGCACAGATACGCAGTATTTT
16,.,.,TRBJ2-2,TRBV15,CATSRDPARAGGELFF,TGTGCCACCAGCAGAGACCCAGCACGGGCGGGCGGGGAGCTGTTTTTT
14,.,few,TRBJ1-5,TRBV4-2,CASSFLGANQPQHF,TGTGCCAGCAGCTTCTTGGGGGCAAATCAGCCCCAGCATTTT
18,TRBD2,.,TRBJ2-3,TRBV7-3,CASSSRVLAGAIGDTQYF,TGTGCCAGCAGCTCAAGAGTACTAGCGGGGGCTATCGGGGATACGCAGTATTTT
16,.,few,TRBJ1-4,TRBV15,CATSGTPVAANEKLFF,TGTGCCACCAGCGGAACCCCCGTAGCCGCTAATGAAAAACTGTTTTTT
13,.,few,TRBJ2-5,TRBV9,CASSPRDQETQYF,TGTGCCAGCAGCCCCCGCGACCAAGAGACCCAGTACTTC
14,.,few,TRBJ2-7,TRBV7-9,CASSFDRGSYEQYF,TGTGCCAGCAGCTTTGACCGGGGGTCCTACGAGCAGTACTTC
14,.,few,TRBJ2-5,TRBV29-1,CSAAFGSLQETQYF,TGCAGCGCTGCCTTTGGGAGCCTCCAAGAGACCCAGTACTTC
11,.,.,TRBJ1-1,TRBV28,CASSYSNEAFF,TGTGCCAGCAGTTACAGCAATGAAGCTTTCTTT
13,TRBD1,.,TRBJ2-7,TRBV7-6,CASSLGTGLEQYF,TGTGCCAGCAGCTTAGGGACAGGGCTCGAGCAGTACTTC
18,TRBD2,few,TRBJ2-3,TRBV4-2,CASSQVRAGGPGGDTQYF,TGTGCCAGCAGCCAGGTCCGGGCGGGGGGGCCTGGTGGAGATACGCAGTATTTT
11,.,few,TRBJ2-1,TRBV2,CASTLINEQFF,TGTGCCAGCACTCTAATCAATGAGCAGTTCTTC
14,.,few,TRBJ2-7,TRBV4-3,CASSQDLKGGEQYF,TGCGCCAGCAGCCAAGATCTGAAGGGGGGGGAGCAGTACTTC
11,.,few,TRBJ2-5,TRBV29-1,CSARPQETQYF,TGCAGCGCCCGGCCACAAGAGACCCAGTACTTC
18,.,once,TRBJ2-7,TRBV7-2,CASSLGRGTSPFPWEQYF,TGTGCCAGCAGCTTGGGCCGCGGCACTAGTCCCTTTCCTTGGGAGCAGTACTTC
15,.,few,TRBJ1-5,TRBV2,CASSEDRPLSQPQHF,TGTGCCAGCAGTGAGGACAGACCATTGAGTCAGCCCCAGCATTTT
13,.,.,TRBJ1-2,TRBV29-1,CSVDPGPAYGYTF,TGCAGCGTTGATCCGGGACCGGCGTATGGCTACACCTTC
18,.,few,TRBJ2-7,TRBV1,CTSSQVLDRGKFRYEQYF,TGCACCAGCAGCCAAGTATTGGACAGGGGGAAATTTAGGTACGAGCAGTACTTC
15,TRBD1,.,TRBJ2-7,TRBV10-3,CAISAPGQASYEQYF,TGTGCCATCAGTGCGCCGGGACAGGCTTCCTACGAGCAGTACTTC
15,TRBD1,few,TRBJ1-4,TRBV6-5,CASSLTGTGNEKLFF,TGTGCCAGCAGTTTGACCGGGACAGGGAATGAAAAACTGTTTTTT
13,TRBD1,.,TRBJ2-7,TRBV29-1,CSALRDRGYEQYF,TGCAGCGCCCTCCGGGACAGAGGCTACGAGCAGTACTTC
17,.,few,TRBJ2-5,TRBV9,CASSVEEGPPIGETQYF,TGTGCCAGCAGCGTAGAGGAGGGCCCGCCCATCGGAGAGACCCAGTACTTC
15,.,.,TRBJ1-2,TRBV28,CASSSPPGAHYGYTF,TGTGCCAGCAGTTCCCCTCCCGGGGCTCACTATGGCTACACCTTC
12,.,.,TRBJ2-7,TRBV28,CASSVRGYEQYF,TGTGCCAGCAGTGTACGGGGCTACGAGCAGTACTTC
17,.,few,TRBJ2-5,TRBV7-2,CASSLGGGGVYQETQYF,TGTGCCAGCAGCTTAGGAGGGGGCGGGGTCTACCAAGAGACCCAGTACTTC
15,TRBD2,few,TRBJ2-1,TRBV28,CASSFWGTRGFEQFF,TGTGCCAGCAGTTTCTGGGGGACTAGGGGATTTGAGCAGTTCTTC
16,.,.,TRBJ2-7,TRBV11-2,CASSYSLGVIPYEQYF,TGTGCCAGCAGCTACAGTCTGGGCGTTATTCCCTACGAGCAGTACTTC